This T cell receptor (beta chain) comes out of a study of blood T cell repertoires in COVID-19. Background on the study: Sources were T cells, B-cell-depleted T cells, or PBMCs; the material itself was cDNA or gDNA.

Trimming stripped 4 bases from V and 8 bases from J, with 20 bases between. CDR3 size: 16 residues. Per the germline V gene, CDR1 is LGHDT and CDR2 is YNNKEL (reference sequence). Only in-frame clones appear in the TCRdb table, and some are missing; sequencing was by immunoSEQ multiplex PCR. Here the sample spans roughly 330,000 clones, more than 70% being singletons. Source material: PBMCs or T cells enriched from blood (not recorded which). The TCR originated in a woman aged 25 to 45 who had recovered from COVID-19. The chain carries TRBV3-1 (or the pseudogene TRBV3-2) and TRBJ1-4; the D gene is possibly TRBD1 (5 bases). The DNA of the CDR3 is TGTGCCAGCAGCCTCCACACGACAGATTCTATCGAAAAACTGTTTTTT. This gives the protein CASSLHTTDSIEKLFF.